The 27 T cell receptor beta chains below were found in one sample sequenced in a study of T cells in Graves' hyperthyroidism and ophthalmopathy (dated by TCRdb to the late 2010s). The library was generated by multiplex PCR. Sequencing instrument: Illumina HiSeq 2000. Amplification of TCR beta CDR3 regions was carried out from RNA transcripts. A first-round RT-PCR of the TCR CDR3 used the HTBI primer set with the Qiagen OneStep RT-PCR kit. Using fastp at Q25 and MiXCR, TCRdb reprocessed the public reads and kept productive beta chains. Every CDR3 protein is listed once, alongside the most common genes and DNA of its rows. This sample holds about 340,000 distinct CDR3 sequences; roughly a fifth were observed only once. The ten largest clones represent 50% to 65% of the sample. The sample taken for sequencing was blood. These receptors were obtained from a woman aged 45-59 years with Graves' hyperthyroidism.

This sequence joins TRBV4-1 and TRBJ2-7; D may be TRBD2 (6 bases). V was trimmed by 2 bases and J by 6 bases, leaving 20 bases between them. The germline gives CDR1 MGHRA, CDR2 YSYEKL. The CDR3 spans 16 residues. The CDR3, as DNA: TGCGCCAGCAGCCAAATGGGTTGGCTAGCGCCCTTCGAGCAGTACTTC. Protein product: CASSQMGWLAPFEQYF.

At least ten counts were recorded for this clonotype. The rearrangement joins TRBV29-1 to TRBJ2-3, with D uncertain. The CDR3 has 13 amino acids. With 7 bases removed from V and 5 bases from J, the gap between germline ends came to 16 bases. CDR1 is SQVTM, CDR2 ANQGSEA, per germline. CDR3 sequence reads: CSEGRSLGDTQYF. Written as DNA, the CDR3 is TGCAGCGAAGGACGGTCTTTGGGAGATACGCAGTATTTT.

The chain has TRBV6-1 and TRBJ2-2, with D perhaps matching TRBD1 or TRBD2 (5 bases each). The CDR3 loop spans 12 amino acids. With 5 bases removed from V and 6 bases from J, the gap between germline ends came to 7 bases. Germline V CDR1 and CDR2: MNHNS, SASEGT. This CDR3 is CASSTGPGELFF. The CDR3, as DNA: TGTGCCAGCAGTACGGGGCCCGGGGAGCTGTTTTTT.

This clonotype was detected a few times. An end of the junction differs from the germline gene, which may be a read error. The chain is built from TRBV2 and TRBJ1-5, with 8 nucleotides matching TRBD1. CDR3 length: 15 amino acids. Per the germline V gene, CDR1 is SNHLY and CDR2 is FYNNEI. The CDR3 spells CASAGGFGSNQPQRF. CDR3 DNA sequence: TGTGCCAGCGCAGGGGGCTTTGGTAGCAATCAGCCCCAGCGTTTT.

This clonotype was seen repeatedly, ten times or more. The chain combines TRBV12-3 or TRBV12-4 with TRBJ2-7; 12 bases fit TRBD2. This CDR3 spans 14 amino acids. V dropped 6 bases and J dropped 7; count of bases not matched to a gene: 7. The CDR3 coding sequence is TGTGCCAGCAGGTCTAGCGGGGGGGCTCAAGAGCAGTACTTC. Translating gives CASRSSGGAQEQYF.

This clonotype was recorded many times. V is TRBV20-1 and J is TRBJ2-2, with TRBD2 matching 7 bases. The CDR3 is 17 residues long. The germline V gene has CDR1 DFQATT and CDR2 SNEGSKA (reference sequence). Germline trimming cut 5 bases from V and 0 bases from J; bases unmatched to any gene: 12. The CDR3 coding sequence is TGCAGTGCTGGATCGAGGGGAGGGTCTTCGAACACCGGGGAGCTGTTTTTT. Encoded protein: CSAGSRGGSSNTGELFF.

In its sample, this clonotype was seen many times. The rearrangement links TRBV11-3 to TRBJ2-6, with D unresolved. This CDR3 has 15 residues. V lost 7 bases and J lost 0, with 10 bases in between. Per the germline V gene, CDR1 is SGHNT and CDR2 is YENEEA. CDR3 amino acids: CASTRIDSGANVLTF. The CDR3 DNA reads as TGTGCCAGCACCCGTATCGACTCTGGGGCCAACGTCCTGACTTTC.

In this sample, this clonotype turned up many times. The chain combines TRBV11-2 with TRBJ2-3, with a weak D call TRBD1 (6 bases). With 5 bases removed from V and 6 bases from J, the gap between germline ends came to 12 bases. This CDR3 is built from 13 residues. CDR1 and CDR2 (germline): SGHAT, FQNNGV. The CDR3, as DNA: TGTGCCAGCAGCCTCTACAGGGCCGATACGCAGTATTTT. Translated: CASSLYRADTQYF.

This clonotype has just a few counts. The chain uses TRBV15 and TRBJ1-1, with 7 bases identical to TRBD1. The V segment lost 0 bases and the J segment 0 bases; nucleotides outside the gene matches: 16. This CDR3 spans 20 amino acids. CDR1 and CDR2 from the germline V gene are LNHNV and YYDKDF (reference sequence). CDR3 sequence: CATSRDRGTVPFIMNTEAFF. CDR3 DNA sequence: TGTGCCACCAGCAGAGATCGGGGGACAGTTCCCTTCATTATGAACACTGAAGCTTTCTTT.

The genes are TRBV19 and TRBJ1-1; D perhaps matches TRBD1 (6 bases). The CDR3 length is 15 residues. The germline gives CDR1 LNHDA, CDR2 SQIVND (reference sequence). V was cut by 3 bases and J by 3 bases, with 14 bases left in between. CDR3 in amino acids: CASSIPPRGYTEAFF. The CDR3 nucleotides read TGTGCCAGTAGTATCCCCCCCAGGGGATACACTGAAGCTTTCTTT.

This clonotype has ten or more counts. This chain links TRBV20-1 with TRBJ1-5, with no clear D. The CDR3 has 12 residues. Germline lookup yields CDR1 DFQATT and CDR2 SNEGSKA (reference sequence). Trimming pared 2 bases from V and 6 bases from J, leaving 8 bases between. The CDR3 sequence: CSARSGTQPQHF. The CDR3 DNA reads as TGCAGTGCTAGATCGGGCACTCAGCCCCAGCATTTT.

This clonotype has a handful of counts. V usage is TRBV2 and J usage is TRBJ1-2, with 7 bases lining up with TRBD1. This CDR3 contains 12 residues. The germline V gene encodes CDR1 SNHLY and CDR2 FYNNEI. V was clipped by 7 bases and J by 4 bases; unmatched bases: 3. CDR3 loop: CASTRTGYGYTF. CDR3 coding DNA: TGTGCCAGCACCAGGACAGGCTATGGCTACACCTTC.

In this sample, this clonotype turned up many times. The chain employs TRBV2 and TRBJ2-5, with 8 bases aligning to TRBD1. The V segment lost 4 bases and the J segment 4 bases; nucleotides outside the gene matches: 11. This CDR3 is built from 16 residues. Germline assignment: CDR1 SNHLY and CDR2 FYNNEI. CDR3 bases: TGTGCCAGCAGTGGATACGGACAGGGAGCAGTAGAGACCCAGTACTTC. Protein: CASSGYGQGAVETQYF.

In this sample, this clonotype turned up many times. This chain uses TRBV4-2 with TRBJ2-1; D remains ambiguous. Germline V gene lookup returns CDR1 LGHNA and CDR2 YNFKEQ. This CDR3 region has 15 residues. The V gene lost 0 bases and the J gene lost 4 bases, with 10 bases spanning the gap. CDR3: CASSQDRQTYNEQFF. The DNA of the CDR3 is TGTGCCAGCAGCCAAGATCGGCAGACTTACAATGAGCAGTTCTTC.

This clonotype was recorded at least ten times. The rearrangement uses TRBV5-1 and TRBJ2-3, with 9 positions matching TRBD1. The CDR3 is 13 amino acids. The germline V gene has CDR1 SGHRS and CDR2 YFSETQ. J gave up 2 bases and V 7 bases, and 2 bases lay outside the gene matches. The CDR3 spells CASRTGDTDTQYF. The CDR3 DNA is TGCGCCAGCCGGACAGGGGACACAGATACGCAGTATTTT.

This clonotype was counted many times. The rearrangement links TRBV20-1 to TRBJ2-1; TRBD2 aligns across 10 bases. Germline V gene data show CDR1 as DFQATT and CDR2 as SNEGSKA (reference sequence). The CDR3 runs to 16 residues. Germline trimming cut 3 bases from V and 6 bases from J; bases unmatched to any gene: 11. In DNA, the CDR3 is TGCAGTGCTAGCCCGGGGACTAGCGCCTACCTCAATGAGCAGTTCTTC. Its translation: CSASPGTSAYLNEQFF.

This chain joins TRBV5-5 and TRBJ1-1; 10 bases match TRBD1. The CDR3 is 13 amino acids. V lost 4 bases and J lost 8; bases outside the gene matches: 5. CDR1 SGHKS and CDR2 YYEKEE come from the germline V gene (reference sequence). CDR3 loop: CASSLDRGQEAFF. The CDR3 coding sequence is TGTGCCAGCAGCCTTGACAGGGGGCAGGAAGCTTTCTTT.

The rearrangement links TRBV13 to TRBJ1-1; no clear D. This CDR3 is built from 15 residues. V lost 5 bases to trimming and J lost 1 base, with 14 bases between them. Germline V gene lookup returns CDR1 PRHDT and CDR2 FYEKMQ (reference sequence). This CDR3 reads CASSPLQPPNTEAFF. The CDR3 coding sequence is TGTGCCAGCAGCCCCCTACAGCCACCGAACACTGAAGCTTTCTTT.

This chain connects TRBV28 to TRBJ2-1; perhaps TRBD2 as D (6 bases). V was pared by 5 bases and J by 6 bases, with 14 bases between. The V gene's germline CDR1 is MDHEN and CDR2 SYDVKM. This CDR3 spans 14 amino acids. The CDR3 DNA sequence: TGTGCCAGCAGTCTACGGGGACTTTCCAATGAGCAGTTCTTC. This codes for CASSLRGLSNEQFF.

This chain links TRBV2 with TRBJ2-1; 9 bases agree with TRBD2. This CDR3 has 14 amino acids. The junction had 4 bases not matched to a gene; V was cut back by 5 bases and J by 5 bases. CDR1 is SNHLY, CDR2 FYNNEI, per germline. CDR3 DNA sequence: TGTGCCAGCAGTTATCTAGCGGGAAACAATGAGCAGTTCTTC. Translated, it gives CASSYLAGNNEQFF.

V gene TRBV5-1 combines with J gene TRBJ2-5; 8 nucleotides align to TRBD2. Germline CDR1 is SGHRS and CDR2 is YFSETQ. CDR3 size: 16 residues. Trimming cost V 4 bases and J 5 bases; bases outside gene matches: 13. CDR3 DNA: TGCGCCAGCAGCCAGGGACTAGAGGGGGGGCCGGAGACCCAGTACTTC. Residues: CASSQGLEGGPETQYF.

The chain links TRBV10-3 to TRBJ1-5; tentative D call: TRBD1 (5 bases). Looked up from germline, CDR1 is ENHRY and CDR2 is SYGVKD. V lost 7 bases and J 6 bases, leaving 13 bases between the germline ends. The CDR3 is 13 residues long. The CDR3 reads CAIIGQGRQPQHF. CDR3 bases: TGTGCCATCATAGGGCAGGGACGTCAGCCCCAGCATTTT.

The V call is TRBV5-6, the J call TRBJ1-1; D is unclear. The CDR3 length is 15 residues. Germline V gene data show CDR1 as SGHDT and CDR2 as YYEEEE. Between the trimmed V and J ends, which lost 0 bases and 4 bases, there was a span of 13 bases. The CDR3: CASSLAGGRSTEAFF. For the CDR3, the DNA is TGTGCCAGCAGCTTGGCGGGCGGACGGTCCACTGAAGCTTTCTTT.

Many counts were recorded for this clonotype. The rearrangement joins TRBV2 to TRBJ2-2, with 11 bases lining up with TRBD2. Germline V gene sequence: CDR1 SNHLY, CDR2 FYNNEI. The CDR3 has 16 residues. V shed 6 bases and J 6 bases; nucleotides not matched to a gene: 9. CDR3 sequence (DNA): TGTGCCAGCAGAGGACCACTAGCGGGAGTCTCCGGGGAGCTGTTTTTT. Amino acid sequence: CASRGPLAGVSGELFF.

Only a few counts were recorded for this clonotype. The chain has TRBV7-6 and TRBJ1-6, with D hard to call. Germline lookup yields CDR1 SGHVS and CDR2 FNYEAQ. The V and J ends lost 5 bases and 2 bases respectively, with 10 bases between them. This CDR3 has 15 residues. The CDR3 DNA sequence: TGTGCCAGCAGCCCGACGCCAACCTATAATTCACCCCTCCACTTT. Residues: CASSPTPTYNSPLHF.

This clonotype was seen many times. The chain couples TRBV13 to TRBJ2-1; 7 nucleotides line up with TRBD1. The CDR3 runs to 12 residues. J was trimmed by 11 bases and V by 5 bases; bases with no gene match: 6. Germline CDR1 and CDR2: PRHDT and FYEKMQ (reference sequence). The CDR3 DNA reads as TGTGCCAGCAGCAGGGGGCCCGGGAAGCAGTTCTTC. Encoded protein: CASSRGPGKQFF.

This clonotype was found many times. The chain has TRBV6-1 and TRBJ1-5; TRBD1 matches at 7 bases. Trimming cost V 6 bases and J 5 bases; bases outside gene matches: 7. This CDR3 comprises 14 residues. Germline assignment: CDR1 MNHNS and CDR2 SASEGT. The CDR3 loop is CASRTIGQDQPQHF. Here the CDR3 DNA reads TGTGCCAGCAGGACGATCGGACAGGATCAGCCCCAGCATTTT.